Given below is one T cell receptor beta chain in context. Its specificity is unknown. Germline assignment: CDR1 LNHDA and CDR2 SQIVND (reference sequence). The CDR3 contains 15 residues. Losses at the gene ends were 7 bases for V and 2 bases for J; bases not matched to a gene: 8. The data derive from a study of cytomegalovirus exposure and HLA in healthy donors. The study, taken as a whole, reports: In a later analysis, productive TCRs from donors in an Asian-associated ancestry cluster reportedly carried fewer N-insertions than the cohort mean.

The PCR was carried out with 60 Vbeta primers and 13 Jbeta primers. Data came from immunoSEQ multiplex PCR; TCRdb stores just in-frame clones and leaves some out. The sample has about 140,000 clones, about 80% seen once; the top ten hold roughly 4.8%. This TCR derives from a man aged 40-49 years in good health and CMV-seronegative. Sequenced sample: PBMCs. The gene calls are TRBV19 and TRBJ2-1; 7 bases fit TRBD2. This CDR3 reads CASIRNGGTYNEQFF. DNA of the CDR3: TGTGCCAGTATAAGGAACGGGGGGACCTACAATGAGCAGTTCTTC.